The present TCR beta chain was sequenced within a study of regulatory T cells in long-lasting Graves disease. The V gene's germline CDR1 is SGHTA and CDR2 FQGNSA. This CDR3 has 14 residues. Trimming cost V 3 bases and J 2 bases; bases outside gene matches: 3. The time point: newly diagnosed GD, antithyroid drugs for less than 3 months. There was RNA extracted from PBMCs, and the TCR library was made from it. CDR3 regions were amplified by Arm-PCR using iRepertoire HTBI primers to build TCR beta libraries. TCRdb recomputed calls from the multiplex PCR reads with MiXCR, one row per CDR3 protein. The data hold hundreds of thousands of distinct CDR3 sequences, with roughly 13% observed a single time. The data also belong to a second study, concerning T cells in Graves' hyperthyroidism and ophthalmopathy.

The rearrangement links TRBV7-2 to TRBJ2-7; 8 bases match TRBD2. The sequencing used peripheral blood mononuclear cells (PBMCs), collected at new diagnosis, from a patient treated with antithyroid drugs. The clonotype comes from a man aged 25-45 years with Graves disease. CDR3 DNA sequence: TGTGCCAGCAGCTTGACGCGGGGGGCCTACGAGCAGTACTTC. It translates to CASSLTRGAYEQYF.